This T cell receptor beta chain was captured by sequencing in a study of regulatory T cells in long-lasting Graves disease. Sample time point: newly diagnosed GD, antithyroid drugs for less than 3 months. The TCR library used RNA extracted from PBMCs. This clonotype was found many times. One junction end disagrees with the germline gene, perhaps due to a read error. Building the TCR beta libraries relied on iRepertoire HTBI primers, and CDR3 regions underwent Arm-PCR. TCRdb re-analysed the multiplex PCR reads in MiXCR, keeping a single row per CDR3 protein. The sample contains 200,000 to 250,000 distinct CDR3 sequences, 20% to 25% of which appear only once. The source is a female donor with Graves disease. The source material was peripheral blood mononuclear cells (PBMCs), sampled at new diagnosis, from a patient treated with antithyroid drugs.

CDR3 loop: CASSSGGVGAHAFF. CDR3 nucleotides: TGTGCCAGCAGCTCTGGCGGGGTGGGCGCCCACGCGTTCTTC. The chain has TRBV7-2 and TRBJ2-4, with D maybe TRBD2 (6 bases). The germline V gene encodes CDR1 SGHTA and CDR2 FQGNSA. The CDR3 is made up of 14 amino acids.